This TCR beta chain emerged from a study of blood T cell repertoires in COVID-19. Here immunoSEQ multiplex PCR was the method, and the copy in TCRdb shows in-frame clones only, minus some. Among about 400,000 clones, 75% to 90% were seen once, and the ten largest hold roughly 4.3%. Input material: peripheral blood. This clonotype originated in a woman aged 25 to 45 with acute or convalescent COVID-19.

The CDR3 is CAWSWDRDFQPQHF. The CDR3 DNA sequence: TGTGCCTGGAGTTGGGACAGGGATTTTCAGCCCCAGCATTTT. The V gene is TRBV30, the J gene TRBJ1-5; TRBD1 aligns across 9 bases. CDR1 GTSNPN and CDR2 SVGIG come from the germline V gene (reference sequence). The V segment lost 2 bases and the J segment 6 bases; nucleotides outside the gene matches: 5. The CDR3 is 14 residues long.